The sequence of this T cell receptor beta chain was determined in a study of Ad26.COV2.S vaccination and SARS-CoV-2 variants. Across the study: Doses of Ad26.COV2.S were injected into muscle once or twice, 56 days apart.

Noted treatment: some 19 received Ad26.COV2.S at low or high dose, single or two shots; roughly five received placebo; per-sample allocation not given. It was on day 63 after the first vaccine or placebo injection that samples were taken. Only in-frame clones appear in the TCRdb table, and some are missing; sequencing was by immunoSEQ multiplex PCR. Among about 480,000 clones listed, roughly 89% were seen once. The CDR3 length is 15 residues. Germline trimming cut 4 bases from V and 5 bases from J; bases unmatched to any gene: 9. Germline V gene lookup returns CDR1 SGHNT and CDR2 YYREEE (reference sequence). Findings and caveats of the study: Assessments of TCR breadth and depth may have underestimated the total T cell responses.

In the case of this clone: What it recognizes is unknown.

This chain links TRBV5-4 with TRBJ2-1; 7 nucleotides agree with TRBD2. The source of this sequence is a person aged 18-60 years who received the Ad26.COV2.S COVID-19 vaccine or a placebo. Material: peripheral blood, obtained in a trial of Ad26.COV2.S vaccine versus placebo. CDR3 coding DNA: TGTGCCAGCAGCCGGGGGGTAGCGCCAAACAATGAGCAGTTCTTC. This encodes CASSRGVAPNNEQFF.